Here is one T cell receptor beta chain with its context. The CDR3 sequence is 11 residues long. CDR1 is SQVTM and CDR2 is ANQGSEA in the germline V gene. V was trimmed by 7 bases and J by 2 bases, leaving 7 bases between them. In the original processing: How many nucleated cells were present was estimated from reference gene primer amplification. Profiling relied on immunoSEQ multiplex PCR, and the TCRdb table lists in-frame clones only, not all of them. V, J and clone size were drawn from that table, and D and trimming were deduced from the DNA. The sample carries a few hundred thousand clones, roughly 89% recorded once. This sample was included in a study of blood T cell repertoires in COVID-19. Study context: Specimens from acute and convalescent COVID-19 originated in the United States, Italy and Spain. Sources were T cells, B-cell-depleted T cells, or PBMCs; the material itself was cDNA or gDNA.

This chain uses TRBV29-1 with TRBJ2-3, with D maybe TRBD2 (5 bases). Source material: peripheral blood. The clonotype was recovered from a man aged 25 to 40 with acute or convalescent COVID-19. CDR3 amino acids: CSGGNTDTQYF. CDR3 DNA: TGCAGCGGAGGGAACACAGATACGCAGTATTTT.